These 30 T cell receptor beta chains came from one sample sequenced in a study of cytomegalovirus exposure and HLA in healthy donors. PCR used 60 Vbeta primers and 13 Jbeta primers. Method: immunoSEQ multiplex PCR; TCRdb's copy keeps in-frame clones and lacks some. The repertoire has 130,000 to 150,000 clones, about 74% of them found once; the top ten carry approximately 4.3%. Sequenced material: PBMCs. These receptors were obtained from a man younger than 30 in good health and CMV-seropositive.

V gene TRBV6-5 combines with J gene TRBJ2-1; weak D call: TRBD2 (6 bases). Germline V gene lookup returns CDR1 MNHEY and CDR2 SVGAGI. V was trimmed by 5 bases and J by 9 bases, leaving 14 bases between them. This CDR3 comprises 13 residues. The CDR3 DNA reads TGTGCCAGCAGTGCGGGGCTCATCGGTGAGCAGTTCTTC. As protein: CASSAGLIGEQFF.

This clone was found a few times. The chain carries TRBV27 and TRBJ2-7; D is uncertain. V was cut by 6 bases and J by 2 bases, with 14 bases left in between. Germline values: CDR1 MNHEY, CDR2 SMNVEV (reference sequence). The CDR3 is 14 amino acids. For the CDR3, the DNA is TGTGCCAGCAGCCCGCTAAGAGAGCCCTACGAGCAGTACTTC. This gives the protein CASSPLREPYEQYF.

With respect to this clone: This sample includes further DNA sequences coding for the same CDR3. The chain employs TRBV9 and TRBJ1-1, with 7 bases fitting TRBD1. From germline, CDR1 is SGDLS and CDR2 YYNGEE. CDR3 length: 14 amino acids. Germline trimming cut 0 bases from V and 4 bases from J; bases unmatched to any gene: 3. CDR3 sequence: CASSVEGAGTEAFF. The CDR3 nucleotides read TGTGCCAGCAGCGTAGAGGGGGCCGGCACTGAAGCTTTCTTT.

The gene calls are TRBV6-5 and TRBJ1-4; TRBD1 is a possible D gene (5 bases). CDR3 length: 14 residues. Germline CDR1 and CDR2: MNHEY and SVGAGI. Trimming removed 2 bases from V and 8 bases from J, with 12 bases in between. CDR3 sequence (DNA): TGTGCCAGCAGTTACATCCAGGGTCGGGAAAAACTGTTTTTT. This sequence encodes CASSYIQGREKLFF.

This clone was observed a few times. The J gene is TRBJ1-6, the V gene TRBV9, with TRBD1 identical over 7 bases. The CDR3 covers 14 residues. The trim removed 4 bases at V and 8 bases at J, leaving 6 bases unmatched. CDR1 SGDLS and CDR2 YYNGEE come from the germline V gene. The DNA of the CDR3 is TGTGCCAGCAGCATTCGACAGGGCGATTCACCCCTCCACTTT. This encodes CASSIRQGDSPLHF.

A single count supports this clone. V is TRBV5-1 and J is TRBJ1-4; D is ambiguous. This CDR3 is built from 13 residues. Between the trimmed V and J ends, which lost 2 bases and 7 bases, there was a span of 9 bases. Germline-derived CDR1 and CDR2 are SGHRS and YFSETQ. This CDR3 is CASSLDGGEKLFF. The CDR3 bases are TGCGCCAGCAGCTTAGATGGCGGTGAAAAACTGTTTTTT.

The rearrangement uses TRBV5-1 and TRBJ2-7; weak D call: TRBD2 (5 bases). The germline CDR1 and CDR2 sequences are SGHRS and YFSETQ. V lost 2 bases, J lost 2 bases, and 11 bases lay in between. CDR3 length: 14 residues. CDR3 sequence: CASSFGPGTYEQYF. CDR3 in DNA: TGCGCCAGCAGCTTTGGACCCGGGACCTACGAGCAGTACTTC.

The chain combines TRBV2 with TRBJ2-7; the D is unclear. The CDR3 has 11 residues. Between the trimmed V and J ends, which lost 7 bases and 5 bases, there was a span of 9 bases. Germline V gene sequence: CDR1 SNHLY, CDR2 FYNNEI. The CDR3 region is CASIRGNEQYF. In DNA form, the CDR3 reads TGTGCCAGCATTCGAGGAAACGAGCAGTACTTC.

This chain connects TRBV2 to TRBJ1-1, with 11 bases aligning to TRBD1. The CDR3 is 13 amino acids. Germline lookup yields CDR1 SNHLY and CDR2 FYNNEI. V was pared by 8 bases and J by 6 bases, with 5 bases of the junction left unmatched. The CDR3 here is CASLGQGASEAFF. The CDR3 nucleotides are TGTGCCAGCCTTGGACAGGGGGCCTCTGAAGCTTTCTTT.

The chain recombines TRBV6-5 with TRBJ1-5; unclear D gene. The V end lost 4 bases, the J end lost 0 bases, and 10 bases lay between the germline ends. Per the germline V gene, CDR1 is MNHEY and CDR2 is SVGAGI. The CDR3 consists of 15 residues. CDR3 in amino acids: CASSLGSPSNQPQHF. The CDR3 DNA is TGTGCCAGCAGTTTAGGGAGTCCTAGCAATCAGCCCCAGCATTTT.

V usage is TRBV27 and J usage is TRBJ2-1, with 9 positions matching TRBD2. The CDR3 extends over 16 amino acids. The germline V gene encodes CDR1 MNHEY and CDR2 SMNVEV (reference sequence). With V trimmed by 5 bases and J by 4 bases, 9 bases remained unmatched. The CDR3 DNA reads as TGTGCCAGCAGTCGAACCGGGACTAGCCCGTACAATGAGCAGTTCTTC. It yields the protein CASSRTGTSPYNEQFF.

The CDR3 DNA follows: TGCGCCAGCAGCCCGGGGACAGGAGTGAGTTCACCCCTCCACTTT. Amino acids: CASSPGTGVSSPLHF. The rearrangement joins TRBV5-1 to TRBJ1-6, with 8 bases aligning to TRBD1. Trimming cost V 4 bases and J 9 bases; bases outside gene matches: 9. There are 15 residues in the CDR3. Germline values: CDR1 SGHRS, CDR2 YFSETQ.

The V call is TRBV27, the J call TRBJ2-7, with 10 nucleotides matching TRBD2. Germline trimming cut 4 bases from V and 4 bases from J; bases unmatched to any gene: 7. This CDR3 contains 15 residues. CDR1 MNHEY and CDR2 SMNVEV come from the germline V gene (reference sequence). CDR3 bases: TGTGCCAGCAGTTACTCTAGCGGGAGAAGGTACGAGCAGTACTTC. Amino acids: CASSYSSGRRYEQYF.

This clone turned up a few times. The V and J genes are TRBV11-2 and TRBJ2-1, with D maybe TRBD2 (6 bases). The CDR3 sequence is 16 residues long. The V and J ends lost 1 base and 2 bases respectively, with 12 bases between them. Germline V gene data show CDR1 as SGHAT and CDR2 as FQNNGV. The CDR3 loop is CASSLVGLGAYNEQFF. The CDR3 bases are TGTGCCAGCAGCTTAGTGGGACTGGGGGCCTACAATGAGCAGTTCTTC.

This chain joins TRBV5-1 and TRBJ2-1; the D is unclear. V dropped 0 bases and J dropped 0 bases, with 10 bases sitting between them. CDR1 and CDR2 from the germline V gene are SGHRS and YFSETQ. The CDR3 is 16 amino acids. CDR3 sequence reads: CASSLGGAPSYNEQFF. The CDR3, as DNA: TGCGCCAGCAGCTTGGGAGGAGCGCCCTCCTACAATGAGCAGTTCTTC.

This clone was observed once. The V gene is TRBV5-1, the J gene TRBJ2-7; 9 positions agree with TRBD2. After removal of 3 bases from V and 6 bases from J, the junction contained 16 bases not matched to a gene. CDR3 length equals 17 residues. Germline V lookup: CDR1 SGHRS, CDR2 YFSETQ. CDR3 residues: CASSSPGRGGDFGEQYF. In DNA, the CDR3 is TGCGCCAGCAGCTCGCCTGGGCGGGGGGGAGATTTTGGCGAGCAGTACTTC.

The chain has TRBV6-6 and TRBJ2-7; 8 bases line up with TRBD1. With V trimmed by 5 bases and J by 5 bases, 5 bases remained unmatched. Germline loops: CDR1 MNHNY, CDR2 SVGAGI (reference sequence). The CDR3 consists of 13 residues. The CDR3 sequence: CASSDRQGHEQYF. CDR3 coding DNA: TGTGCCAGCAGTGATAGACAGGGGCACGAGCAGTACTTC.

The gene calls are TRBV7-2 and TRBJ1-5; weak D call: TRBD1 (6 bases). The germline CDR1 and CDR2 sequences are SGHTA and FQGNSA. Trimming left V 5 bases short and J 7 bases short, with 12 bases between. The CDR3 spans 13 residues. CDR3 DNA: TGTGCCAGCAGCACACAGGGTCCCCAGCCCCAGCATTTT. Protein: CASSTQGPQPQHF.

Concerning this clone: At one boundary the junction diverges from the germline segment, which might be a read error. Distinct nucleotide sequences in the sample also encode this CDR3. The CDR3 sequence is CASSPRTDTQYF. CDR3 sequence (DNA): TGTGCCAGTAGTCCGCGCACTGATACGCAGTATTTT. The V call is TRBV19, the J call TRBJ2-3, with D uncertain. There are 12 residues in the CDR3. CDR1 LNHDA and CDR2 SQIVND come from the germline V gene (reference sequence). Variable domain in full (rest from reference TRBV19 and TRBJ2-3): DGGITQSPKYLFRKEGQNVTLSCEQNLNHDAMYWYRQDPGQGLRLIYYSQIVNDFQKGDIAEGYSVSREKKESFPLTVTSAQKNPTAFYLCASSPRTDTQYFGPGTRLTVL.

This clone was seen a handful of times. V gene TRBV7-6 combines with J gene TRBJ2-1, with 8 bases identical to TRBD2. Germline V gene data show CDR1 as SGHVS and CDR2 as FNYEAQ. Trimming took 5 bases from V and 4 from J; bases not matched to a gene: 10. The CDR3 has 16 residues. The CDR3 protein is CASSPSGGSIYNEQFF. The CDR3 DNA is TGTGCCAGCAGCCCCAGCGGGGGATCCATTTACAATGAGCAGTTCTTC.

The chain joins TRBV28 to TRBJ1-1, with D maybe TRBD1 (6 bases). The CDR3 sequence is 11 residues long. V was cut by 6 bases and J by 10 bases, with 12 bases left in between. CDR1 MDHEN and CDR2 SYDVKM come from the germline V gene. CDR3 in amino acids: CASRLGQAAFF. CDR3 DNA: TGTGCCAGCAGGCTGGGACAAGCAGCTTTCTTT.

The chain combines TRBV10-3 with TRBJ2-7, with D tentatively TRBD1 (5 bases). Trimming removed 2 bases at V and 0 bases at J, with 11 bases between. CDR1 ENHRY and CDR2 SYGVKD come from the germline V gene. The CDR3 sequence is 15 residues long. The CDR3 nucleotides are TGTGCCATCAGTGAGGAACAGGCTTACTCCTACGAGCAGTACTTC. Translation: CAISEEQAYSYEQYF.

The J gene is TRBJ1-2, the V gene TRBV6-5, with 11 bases matching TRBD1. V lost 6 bases and J lost 7; bases outside the gene matches: 7. Germline lookup yields CDR1 MNHEY and CDR2 SVGAGI. The CDR3 has 14 amino acids. The CDR3 nucleotides are TGTGCCAGCAGCCCCGGACAGGGGGCATTTGGCTACACCTTC. Protein product: CASSPGQGAFGYTF.

This sequence joins TRBV5-6 and TRBJ2-3; 7 nucleotides agree with TRBD2. Per the germline V gene, CDR1 is SGHDT and CDR2 is YYEEEE. With 0 bases clipped from V and 8 bases from J, the junction kept 6 bases outside the gene matches. The CDR3 has 14 amino acids. This CDR3 reads CASSLVTGGATQYF. CDR3 in DNA: TGTGCCAGCAGCTTGGTGACGGGGGGAGCTACGCAGTATTTT.

This clone was recorded only once. J is TRBJ2-7 and V is TRBV7-2, with D perhaps matching TRBD2 (6 bases). CDR1 and CDR2 from the germline V gene are SGHTA and FQGNSA. The CDR3 spans 16 residues. V was shortened by 4 bases and J by 0 bases, with 16 bases between the two germline ends. The CDR3 DNA reads TGTGCCAGCAGCTCCACCCCCGGGGGTAGCTCCTACGAGCAGTACTTC. Residues: CASSSTPGGSSYEQYF.

J is TRBJ1-4 and V is TRBV2, with 8 bases fitting TRBD1. This CDR3 has 15 amino acids. Germline assignment: CDR1 SNHLY and CDR2 FYNNEI. Unmatched junction bases numbered 14, after V lost 6 bases and J lost 11 bases. CDR3 amino acids: CASSILTGALEKLFF. In nucleotides, the CDR3 is TGTGCCAGCAGCATACTGACAGGGGCCCTCGAGAAACTGTTTTTT.

The V and J genes are TRBV27 and TRBJ2-7; D is possibly TRBD1 (6 bases). V lost 1 base to trimming and J lost 3 bases, with 10 bases between them. This CDR3 comprises 14 residues. The germline V gene encodes CDR1 MNHEY and CDR2 SMNVEV (reference sequence). The CDR3 bases are TGTGCCAGCAGTTTATTCCCGGACAGCTACGAGCAGTACTTC. Its protein product is CASSLFPDSYEQYF.

The chain links TRBV10-3 to TRBJ2-3; D possibly corresponds to TRBD1 (5 bases). With 0 bases removed from V and 1 base from J, the gap between germline ends came to 8 bases. Germline CDR1 and CDR2: ENHRY and SYGVKD. CDR3 length: 15 residues. The DNA of the CDR3 is TGTGCCATCAGTGAGTCGCCAGGGCGCACAGATACGCAGTATTTT. Its protein is CAISESPGRTDTQYF.

This clone was seen a handful of times. This chain links TRBV5-8 with TRBJ2-1; TRBD2 matches 9 bases. The germline gives CDR1 SGHTS, CDR2 YDEGEE. This CDR3 has 15 residues. V dropped 4 bases and J dropped 3; count of bases not matched to a gene: 5. In DNA, the CDR3 is TGTGCCAGCAGCCCCGGGACTAGCCGCTACAATGAGCAGTTCTTC. Amino acids: CASSPGTSRYNEQFF.

The V call is TRBV9, the J call TRBJ1-1; 10 nucleotides match TRBD1. Trimming removed 0 bases from V and 4 bases from J; junction bases left unmatched: 0. The CDR3 extends over 14 amino acids. The germline V gene has CDR1 SGDLS and CDR2 YYNGEE. The CDR3 bases are TGTGCCAGCAGCGTAGGGACAGGGGGCACTGAAGCTTTCTTT. Amino acids: CASSVGTGGTEAFF.